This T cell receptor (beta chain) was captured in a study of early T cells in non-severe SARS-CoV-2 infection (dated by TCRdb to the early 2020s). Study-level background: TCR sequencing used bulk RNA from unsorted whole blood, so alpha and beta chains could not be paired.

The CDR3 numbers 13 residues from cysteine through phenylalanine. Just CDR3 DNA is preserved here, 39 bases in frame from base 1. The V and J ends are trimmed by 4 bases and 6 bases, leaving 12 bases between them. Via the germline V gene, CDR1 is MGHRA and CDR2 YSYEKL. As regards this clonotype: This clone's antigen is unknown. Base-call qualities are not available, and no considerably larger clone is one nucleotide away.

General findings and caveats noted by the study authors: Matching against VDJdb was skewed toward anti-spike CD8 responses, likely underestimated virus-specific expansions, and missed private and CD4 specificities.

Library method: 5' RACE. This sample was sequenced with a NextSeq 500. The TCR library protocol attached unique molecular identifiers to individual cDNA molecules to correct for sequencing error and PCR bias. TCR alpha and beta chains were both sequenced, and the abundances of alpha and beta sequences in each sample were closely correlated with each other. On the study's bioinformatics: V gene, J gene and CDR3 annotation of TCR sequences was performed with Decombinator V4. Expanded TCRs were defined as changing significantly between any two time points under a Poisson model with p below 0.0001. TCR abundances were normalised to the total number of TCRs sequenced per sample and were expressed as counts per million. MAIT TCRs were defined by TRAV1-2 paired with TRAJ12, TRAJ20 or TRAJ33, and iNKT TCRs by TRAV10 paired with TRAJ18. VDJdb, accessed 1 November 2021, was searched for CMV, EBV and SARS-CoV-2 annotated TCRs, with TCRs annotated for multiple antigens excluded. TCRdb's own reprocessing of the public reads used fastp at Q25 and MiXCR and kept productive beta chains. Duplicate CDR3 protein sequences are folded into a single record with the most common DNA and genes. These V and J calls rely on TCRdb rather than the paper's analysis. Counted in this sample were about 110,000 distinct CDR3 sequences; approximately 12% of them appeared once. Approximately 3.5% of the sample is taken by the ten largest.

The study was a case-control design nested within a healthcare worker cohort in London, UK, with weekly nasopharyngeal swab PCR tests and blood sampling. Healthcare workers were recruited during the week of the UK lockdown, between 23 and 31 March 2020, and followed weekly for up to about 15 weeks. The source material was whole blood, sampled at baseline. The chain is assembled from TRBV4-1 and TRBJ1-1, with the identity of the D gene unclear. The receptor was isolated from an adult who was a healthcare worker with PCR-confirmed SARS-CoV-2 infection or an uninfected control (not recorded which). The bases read TGCGCCAGCAGCCCCCTTCAGCGGGCTGAAGCTTTCTTT. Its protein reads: CASSPLQRAEAFF.